The 5 T cell receptor beta chains presented below share a single source sample, sequenced in a study of brain T cells in children with intractable seizures. Generated by immunoSEQ multiplex PCR, the TCRdb table keeps only in-frame clones and is missing some. The sample carries approximately 77,000 clones, about 93% recorded once. Material: peripheral blood, obtained at surgery. The receptor source for this set is a boy under three years old with tuberous sclerosis and intractable seizures.

As concerns this clone: A junction end diverges from the germline sequence, so it may reflect a read error. The rearrangement uses TRBV29-1 and TRBJ1-2; no firm D call. Germline values: CDR1 SQVTM, CDR2 ANQGSEA. CDR3 length: 9 residues. The CDR3 spells CSVPGGNAF. As DNA, the CDR3 is TGCAGCGTTCCAGGAGGGAACGCCTTC. Drawing the rest from reference TRBV29-1 and TRBJ1-2, the complete variable domain is SAVISQKPSRDICQRGTSLTIQCQVDSQVTMMFWYRQQPGQSLTLIATANQGSEATYESGFVIDKFPISRPNLTFSTLTVSNMSPEDSSIYLCSVPGGNAFGSGTRLTVV.

The chain uses TRBV20-1 and TRBJ1-1; 8 bases align to TRBD1. V dropped 4 bases and J dropped 10; count of bases not matched to a gene: 5. Germline V lookup: CDR1 DFQATT, CDR2 SNEGSKA (reference sequence). This CDR3 region has 11 residues. The CDR3 protein is CSAMIQGVAFF. In nucleotides, the CDR3 is TGCAGTGCTATGATACAGGGGGTAGCTTTCTTT.

The chain joins TRBV5-1 to TRBJ1-6; no reliable D call. This CDR3 has 16 residues. The V end was cut by 0 bases, the J end by 0 bases, with 7 bases between. Germline V lookup: CDR1 SGHRS, CDR2 YFSETQ. In nucleotides, the CDR3 is TGCGCCAGCAGCTTGGGGGGAAGCTCCTATAATTCACCCCTCCACTTT. Translation gives CASSLGGSSYNSPLHF.

V and J are TRBV7-8 and TRBJ1-4; no reliable D call. Deletions cut 1 base from V and 12 bases from J, with 15 bases between. This CDR3 has 14 amino acids. Germline CDR1 SGHVS, CDR2 FQNEAQ. Here the CDR3 reads CASSLERGVVQLFF. The CDR3 DNA is TGTGCCAGCAGCTTAGAGCGGGGTGTGGTACAACTGTTTTTT.

The chain is built from TRBV30 and TRBJ1-6; D is possibly TRBD1 (6 bases). Trimming removed 2 bases from V and 8 bases from J, with 7 bases in between. The germline gives CDR1 GTSNPN, CDR2 SVGIG (reference sequence). This CDR3 has 12 amino acids. CDR3 coding DNA: TGTGCCTGGAGTACAGGGCATTCACCCCTCCACTTT. This encodes CAWSTGHSPLHF.